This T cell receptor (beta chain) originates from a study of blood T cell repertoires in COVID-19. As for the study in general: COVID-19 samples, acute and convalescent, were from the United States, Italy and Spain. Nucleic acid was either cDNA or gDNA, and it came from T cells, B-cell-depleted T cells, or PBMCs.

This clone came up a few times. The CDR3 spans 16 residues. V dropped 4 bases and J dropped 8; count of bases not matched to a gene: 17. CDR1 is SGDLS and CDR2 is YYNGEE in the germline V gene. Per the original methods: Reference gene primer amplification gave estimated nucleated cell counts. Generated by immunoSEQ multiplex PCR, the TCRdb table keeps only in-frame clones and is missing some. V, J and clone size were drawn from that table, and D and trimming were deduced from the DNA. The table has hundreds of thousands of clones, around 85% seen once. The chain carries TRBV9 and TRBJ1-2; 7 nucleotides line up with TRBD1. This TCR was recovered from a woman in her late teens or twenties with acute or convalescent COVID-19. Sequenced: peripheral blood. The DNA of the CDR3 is TGTGCCAGCAGCAATCCCAGACAGGGAAAGTCAGCGGGCTACACCTTC. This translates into CASSNPRQGKSAGYTF. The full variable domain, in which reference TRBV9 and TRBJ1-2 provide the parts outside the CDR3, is DSGVTQTPKHLITATGQRVTLRCSPRSGDLSVYWYQQSLDQGLQFLIQYYNGEERAKGNILERFSAQQFPDLHSELNLSSLELGDSALYFCASSNPRQGKSAGYTFGSGTRLTVV.